The source of this TCR beta chain is a study of cytomegalovirus exposure and HLA in healthy donors. Primers included in the PCR were 60 Vbeta and 13 Jbeta primers. Clones were read by immunoSEQ multiplex PCR, and TCRdb kept only the in-frame ones, dropping some. Among some 170,000 clones listed, 80% to 90% were seen once. Sequencing used PBMCs. The TCR sequence derives from a woman between 18 and 29 years old in good health and CMV-seronegative.

CDR3 sequence reads: CASRDSPAFMNTEAFF. As DNA, the CDR3 is TGTGCCAGCAGGGACTCCCCAGCTTTTATGAACACTGAAGCTTTCTTT. The rearrangement joins TRBV6-6 to TRBJ1-1; D gene uncertain. Germline values: CDR1 MNHNY, CDR2 SVGAGI (reference sequence). CDR3 length: 16 amino acids. Trimming shortened V by 6 bases and J by 0 bases, and 17 bases separated the two germline ends.